The 10 T cell receptor beta chains below were found in one sample sequenced in a study of blood T cell repertoires in COVID-19. The table came from immunoSEQ multiplex PCR; TCRdb's copy has only in-frame clones and leaves some out. The sample carries around 300,000 clones, around nine tenths recorded once. The sample comprised PBMCs or T cells enriched from blood (not recorded which). The receptor source for this set is a middle-aged woman who had recovered from COVID-19.

The chain recombines TRBV29-1 with TRBJ1-2, with 7 bases fitting TRBD1. The length of the CDR3 is 14 residues. With 6 bases clipped from V and 5 bases from J, the junction kept 12 bases outside the gene matches. The germline V gene encodes CDR1 SQVTM and CDR2 ANQGSEA. The CDR3 DNA follows: TGCAGCGTCTCAATTGGGACAGACCGGTATGGCTACACCTTC. Protein: CSVSIGTDRYGYTF.

The V and J genes are TRBV6-5 and TRBJ1-1; 10 bases agree with TRBD1. J lost 11 bases, V lost 7 bases, and 10 bases had no gene match. The CDR3 consists of 13 residues. Germline lookup yields CDR1 MNHEY and CDR2 SVGAGI. The CDR3 protein is CASTQYGGQGAFF. CDR3 DNA: TGTGCCAGCACCCAGTACGGGGGACAGGGGGCTTTCTTT.

The chain links TRBV9 to TRBJ2-1; 9 nucleotides align to TRBD1. J was trimmed by 4 bases and V by 0 bases; bases with no gene match: 2. CDR1 is SGDLS and CDR2 is YYNGEE in the germline V gene. The CDR3 covers 15 residues. The CDR3 DNA is TGTGCCAGCAGCGTAGTGGGACAGGGATACAATGAGCAGTTCTTC. Translation gives CASSVVGQGYNEQFF.

V and J are TRBV15 and TRBJ2-7; D might be TRBD2 (5 bases). The V end lost 4 bases, the J end lost 7 bases, and 23 bases lay between the germline ends. The CDR3 covers 16 residues. Germline CDR1 is LNHNV and CDR2 is YYDKDF (reference sequence). The CDR3 region has the DNA TGTGCCACCAGCACCGGGCCACTAGGCATCTTGGGAGAGCAGTACTTC. Translating it yields CATSTGPLGILGEQYF.

The table lists this clone with a few counts. The chain carries TRBV2 and TRBJ1-6; 7 nucleotides line up with TRBD1. The trim removed 5 bases at V and 5 bases at J, leaving 9 bases unmatched. Germline assignment: CDR1 SNHLY and CDR2 FYNNEI. CDR3 size: 16 residues. The CDR3 DNA follows: TGTGCCAGCAGTCTTATGACAGGGACGAATAATTCACCCCTCCACTTT. This sequence encodes CASSLMTGTNNSPLHF.

The chain joins TRBV7-3 to TRBJ2-7; D may be TRBD1 (6 bases). The CDR3 length is 14 residues. Germline CDR1 SGHTA, CDR2 FQGTGA. V lost 5 bases and J 3 bases, leaving 14 bases between the germline ends. The CDR3 spells CASSPGQTDYEQYF. DNA of the CDR3: TGTGCCAGCAGCCCCGGACAGACCGACTACGAGCAGTACTTC.

V and J are TRBV18 and TRBJ1-4; TRBD1 is a possible D gene (5 bases). The V and J ends lost 2 bases and 5 bases respectively, with 12 bases between them. Germline-derived CDR1 and CDR2 are KGHSH and LQKENI. The CDR3 consists of 15 residues. In nucleotides, the CDR3 is TGTGCCAGCTCACCAGCCGTCGGGGGGAATGAAAAACTGTTTTTT. Translated: CASSPAVGGNEKLFF. The complete variable domain, with remaining parts taken from reference TRBV18 and TRBJ1-4, reads NAGVMQNPRHLVRRRGQEARLRCSPMKGHSHVYWYRQLPEEGLKFMVYLQKENIIDESGMPKERFSAEFPKEGPSILRIQQVVRGDSAAYFCASSPAVGGNEKLFFGSGTQLSVL.

This clone was observed a few times. The chain carries TRBV6-1 and TRBJ1-2, with D perhaps matching TRBD1 (5 bases). There are 16 residues in the CDR3. Trimming cost V 3 bases and J 0 bases, with 14 bases left between them. CDR1 MNHNS and CDR2 SASEGT come from the germline V gene. This CDR3 is CASSEEGTPTNYGYTF. The CDR3 nucleotides are TGTGCCAGCAGTGAGGAGGGGACGCCGACTAACTATGGCTACACCTTC.

The chain is built from TRBV30 and TRBJ2-5; possibly TRBD1 for D (6 bases). The CDR3 has 13 amino acids. V was trimmed by 5 bases and J by 4 bases, leaving 14 bases between them. In germline, CDR1 is GTSNPN, CDR2 SVGIG (reference sequence). The CDR3 loop is CAWENQGSETQYF. In DNA, the CDR3 is TGTGCCTGGGAGAACCAGGGGTCAGAGACCCAGTACTTC.

The genes are TRBV4-1 and TRBJ1-2; D is perhaps TRBD1 (5 bases). CDR3 length: 15 amino acids. The V end was cut by 2 bases, the J end by 7 bases, with 17 bases between. CDR1 and CDR2 from the germline V gene are MGHRA and YSYEKL. The CDR3 region has the DNA TGCGCCAGCAGCCAAATCTTTGGGGGGGGTGGTGGCTACACCTTC. Protein sequence: CASSQIFGGGGGYTF.